The following is a T cell receptor (beta chain) sequence with its context. These data belong to a study of control samples from healthy donors and cancer patients. Here immunoSEQ multiplex PCR was the method, and the copy in TCRdb shows in-frame clones only, minus some. The sample carries about 140,000 clones, 91% recorded once. Between the trimmed V and J ends, which lost 7 bases and 1 base, there was a span of 17 bases. The CDR3 has 16 amino acids. Per germline, CDR1 MNHEY and CDR2 SMNVEV (reference sequence). This TCR derives from a man between 18 and 35 years old in good health. This chain uses TRBV27 with TRBJ2-1; TRBD1 or TRBD2 may be the D gene (6 bases each). The material sequenced was blood. CDR3 region: CASKGGGWPSYNEQFF. As DNA, the CDR3 is TGTGCCAGCAAGGGGGGTGGGTGGCCATCCTACAATGAGCAGTTCTTC.